These 27 T cell receptor beta chains were sequenced from one sample in a study of technical replicates of blood from a handful of donors. The method was immunoSEQ multiplex PCR; TCRdb's version includes in-frame clones alone and lacks a portion of them. This sample has approximately 44,000 clones, with almost 97% found just once. The sample taken for sequencing was T cells isolated from PBMCs. The origin of the receptors is a human donor in good health.

V is TRBV5-4 and J is TRBJ2-1; 7 bases are a match to TRBD1. Germline V lookup: CDR1 SGHNT, CDR2 YYREEE (reference sequence). V lost 5 bases to trimming and J lost 4 bases; unmatched junction nucleotides: 15. The CDR3 runs to 17 residues. The CDR3 DNA is TGTGCCAGCAGTACCCAACAGGGGATCCACCCTTACAATGAGCAGTTCTTC. Residues: CASSTQQGIHPYNEQFF.

The chain employs TRBV6-5 and TRBJ2-7, with TRBD1 matching 9 bases. The CDR3 sequence is 15 residues long. V shed 1 base, J shed 7 bases, and the junction held 8 bases outside the gene matches. Germline CDR1 and CDR2: MNHEY and SVGAGI. Written as DNA, the CDR3 is TGTGCCAGCAGTTACTTACAGGGGGCTCCTAGAGAGCAGTACTTC. Protein: CASSYLQGAPREQYF.

The rearrangement joins TRBV6-5 to TRBJ1-2; no clear D gene. Germline V gives CDR1 MNHEY, CDR2 SVGAGI. The CDR3 is 12 amino acids. Between the trimmed V and J ends, which lost 6 bases and 3 bases, there was a span of 8 bases. CDR3 in amino acids: CASSTPYYGYTF. CDR3 sequence (DNA): TGTGCCAGCAGCACACCTTACTATGGCTACACCTTC.

J is TRBJ1-5 and V is TRBV28; D is undetermined. The CDR3 runs 16 residues. V was pared by 6 bases and J by 0 bases, with 15 bases between. Per germline, CDR1 MDHEN and CDR2 SYDVKM. CDR3 sequence (DNA): TGTGCCAGCAGGTACGCCACAGAGTTTAGCAATCAGCCCCAGCATTTT. Translating it yields CASRYATEFSNQPQHF.

The chain uses TRBV2 and TRBJ2-7; tentatively, D is TRBD1 (6 bases). The CDR3 has 15 amino acids. Trimming cost V 3 bases and J 2 bases, with 14 bases left between them. Germline-derived CDR1 and CDR2 are SNHLY and FYNNEI. The CDR3 loop reads CASSDNREIPYEQYF. CDR3 sequence (DNA): TGTGCCAGCAGTGACAACAGGGAGATTCCCTACGAGCAGTACTTC.

This rearrangement joins TRBV18 to TRBJ2-3; no reliable D call. The CDR3 spans 12 residues. V lost 3 bases and J lost 4, with 5 bases in between. Germline V gene sequence: CDR1 KGHSH, CDR2 LQKENI. CDR3 region: CASSPRADTQYF. Here the CDR3 DNA reads TGTGCCAGCTCACCCCGAGCAGATACGCAGTATTTT.

V gene TRBV30 combines with J gene TRBJ1-2; possibly TRBD1 for D (5 bases). The CDR3 totals 14 residues. Germline loops: CDR1 GTSNPN, CDR2 SVGIG (reference sequence). The germline V and J ends were trimmed by 5 bases and 2 bases, with 15 bases remaining between them. Here the CDR3 reads CAWAIKRQNYGYTF. Here the CDR3 DNA reads TGTGCCTGGGCAATTAAGAGACAGAACTATGGCTACACCTTC.

This clone was detected a few times. The CDR3 coding sequence is TGTGCCTGTACAGCGGCGAACACTGAAGCTTTCTTT. It is translated as CACTAANTEAFF. The rearrangement uses TRBV30 and TRBJ1-1, with D unresolved. This CDR3 is 12 amino acids long. Germline CDR1 is GTSNPN and CDR2 is SVGIG (reference sequence). The V gene lost 6 bases and the J gene lost 1 base, with 9 bases spanning the gap.

This rearrangement joins TRBV11-2 to TRBJ2-4; a possible D gene is TRBD1 (6 bases). This CDR3 has 18 residues. CDR1 is SGHAT, CDR2 FQNNGV, per germline. Deletions cut 1 base from V and 3 bases from J, with 19 bases between. In nucleotides, the CDR3 is TGTGCCAGCAGCTTAGCATACAGGGTTAAAGCCCACAAAAACATTCAGTACTTC. This encodes CASSLAYRVKAHKNIQYF.

The V and J genes are TRBV10-3 and TRBJ1-1; TRBD1 matches at 12 bases. J gave up 7 bases and V 4 bases, and 10 bases lay outside the gene matches. CDR3 length: 16 residues. The germline CDR1 and CDR2 sequences are ENHRY and SYGVKD. CDR3 in amino acids: CAISGDRDRGQGEAFF. In DNA, the CDR3 is TGTGCCATCAGTGGGGACCGGGACAGGGGGCAAGGTGAAGCTTTCTTT.

J is TRBJ2-5 and V is TRBV25-1, with 10 positions matching TRBD2. This CDR3 has 17 residues. The V gene end was trimmed by 1 base and the J gene end by 2 bases; junction bases not matched to a gene: 7. CDR1 is MGHDK and CDR2 is SYGVNS in the germline V gene. The CDR3 loop is CASSEFGLAAGQETQYF. CDR3 sequence (DNA): TGTGCCAGCAGTGAATTTGGACTAGCGGCAGGACAAGAGACCCAGTACTTC.

The chain combines TRBV6-5 with TRBJ1-1, with 7 bases identical to TRBD1. CDR3 length: 14 residues. J gave up 1 base and V 2 bases, and 1 base lay outside the gene matches. The germline gives CDR1 MNHEY, CDR2 SVGAGI. CDR3 in DNA: TGTGCCAGCAGTTACCAGGGGGGGAACACTGAAGCTTTCTTT. Translating it yields CASSYQGGNTEAFF.

J is TRBJ2-2 and V is TRBV27; 11 positions agree with TRBD2. The CDR3 sequence is 17 residues long. After removal of 5 bases from V and 0 bases from J, the junction contained 5 bases not matched to a gene. The germline V gene has CDR1 MNHEY and CDR2 SMNVEV (reference sequence). CDR3 amino acids: CASSRGLADANTGELFF. CDR3 DNA sequence: TGTGCCAGCAGTAGGGGACTAGCGGACGCGAACACCGGGGAGCTGTTTTTT.

The chain carries TRBV4-1 and TRBJ1-2; D is perhaps TRBD1 (6 bases). CDR3 length equals 13 residues. Trimming shortened V by 1 base and J by 6 bases, and 9 bases separated the two germline ends. Germline CDR1 MGHRA, CDR2 YSYEKL. CDR3: CASSQVGANGYTF. Written as DNA, the CDR3 is TGCGCCAGCAGCCAAGTGGGGGCGAATGGCTACACCTTC.

This chain joins TRBV7-8 and TRBJ2-7, with a possible D match to TRBD2 (7 bases). Germline-derived CDR1 and CDR2 are SGHVS and FQNEAQ. Trimming stripped 3 bases from V and 7 bases from J, with 19 bases between. The CDR3 totals 15 residues. CDR3 residues: CASSLGAGLAVEQYF. Written as DNA, the CDR3 is TGTGCCAGCAGCTTGGGGGCGGGGCTAGCGGTAGAGCAGTACTTC.

This clone was recorded once. This chain links TRBV28 with TRBJ2-7; 7 positions match TRBD1. V trimming: 5 bases; J trimming: 0 bases; junction bases outside the gene matches: 13. The germline V gene has CDR1 MDHEN and CDR2 SYDVKM. The CDR3 runs 17 residues. In nucleotides, the CDR3 is TGTGCCAGCAGTCCGCCCTATACAGGGGTCCTCTCCTACGAGCAGTACTTC. Protein sequence: CASSPPYTGVLSYEQYF.

This clone came up once. The J gene is TRBJ2-7, the V gene TRBV29-1; D is unresolved. Germline lookup yields CDR1 SQVTM and CDR2 ANQGSEA. V shed 2 bases and J shed 3 bases, with 11 bases lying between them. The length of the CDR3 is 13 residues. The chain's CDR3 is CSVEPRHGYEQYF. DNA for the CDR3: TGCAGCGTTGAACCCCGCCACGGCTACGAGCAGTACTTC.

The V and J genes are TRBV7-4 and TRBJ1-1, with a weak D call TRBD1 (6 bases). V gave up 1 base and J gave up 0 bases, with 12 bases separating them. Per the germline V gene, CDR1 is SGHVT and CDR2 is SQSDAQ. The CDR3 has 16 amino acids. CDR3 DNA sequence: TGTGCCAGCAGCTTAGGGGACAAAGTCTTGAACACTGAAGCTTTCTTT. Amino acids: CASSLGDKVLNTEAFF. Complete variable domain (other parts from reference TRBV7-4 and TRBJ1-1): GAGVSQSPRYKVAKRGRDVALRCDSISGHVTLYWYRQTLGQGSEVLTYSQSDAQRDKSGRPSGRFSAERPERSVSTLKIQRTEQGDSAVYLCASSLGDKVLNTEAFFGQGTRLTVV.

This clone has only one observation. The chain is built from TRBV19 and TRBJ1-1; a possible D gene is TRBD1 (5 bases). The V and J ends lost 5 bases and 0 bases respectively, with 7 bases between them. CDR1 is LNHDA, CDR2 SQIVND, per germline (reference sequence). CDR3 length: 13 amino acids. The CDR3 DNA is TGTGCCAGTAGTCAAGGGGTGAACACTGAAGCTTTCTTT. Protein: CASSQGVNTEAFF.

The gene calls are TRBV6-5 and TRBJ2-1; 11 bases map to TRBD2. Germline V lookup: CDR1 MNHEY, CDR2 SVGAGI. The CDR3 covers 15 residues. The V segment lost 6 bases and the J segment 5 bases; nucleotides outside the gene matches: 6. For the CDR3, the DNA is TGTGCCAGCAGCCACGGACTAGCGGGTGACAATGAGCAGTTCTTC. Amino acids: CASSHGLAGDNEQFF.

The rearrangement uses TRBV19 and TRBJ2-7, with D perhaps TRBD1 (7 bases). V dropped 3 bases and J dropped 4 bases, with 13 bases sitting between them. Germline V gives CDR1 LNHDA, CDR2 SQIVND (reference sequence). The CDR3 is 14 amino acids. The CDR3 spells CASSIGRGVYEQYF. DNA of the CDR3: TGTGCCAGTAGTATTGGCAGGGGGGTGTACGAGCAGTACTTC.

J is TRBJ2-7 and V is TRBV2; D may be TRBD2 (6 bases). The germline V and J ends were trimmed by 8 bases and 1 base, with 18 bases remaining between them. This CDR3 has 15 residues. Germline CDR1 SNHLY, CDR2 FYNNEI. The CDR3, as DNA: TGTGCCAGCTCCCCGGGGGAACTAAGATCCTACGAGCAGTACTTC. Protein sequence: CASSPGELRSYEQYF.

The chain recombines TRBV18 with TRBJ2-7; the D is unclear. The CDR3 consists of 15 residues. Germline V gene data show CDR1 as KGHSH and CDR2 as LQKENI. V lost 0 bases and J lost 1, with 10 bases in between. The CDR3 bases are TGTGCCAGCTCACCACCAACATCTTATTCCTACGAGCAGTACTTC. Amino acids: CASSPPTSYSYEQYF. Full variable domain (missing parts from reference TRBV18 and TRBJ2-7): NAGVMQNPRHLVRRRGQEARLRCSPMKGHSHVYWYRQLPEEGLKFMVYLQKENIIDESGMPKERFSAEFPKEGPSILRIQQVVRGDSAAYFCASSPPTSYSYEQYFGPGTRLTVT.

This chain connects TRBV27 to TRBJ1-4; 9 bases agree with TRBD1. CDR1 MNHEY and CDR2 SMNVEV come from the germline V gene (reference sequence). The CDR3 consists of 14 residues. Unmatched junction bases numbered 9, after V lost 6 bases and J lost 10 bases. The CDR3 DNA reads TGTGCCAGCAGCCCGGGACAGGGAATTGGAAAACTGTTTTTT. Translating it yields CASSPGQGIGKLFF.

The chain is built from TRBV13 and TRBJ2-5, with 11 positions matching TRBD2. V shed 0 bases and J 4 bases; nucleotides not matched to a gene: 10. CDR1 is PRHDT and CDR2 is FYEKMQ in the germline V gene (reference sequence). The CDR3 has 18 residues. The CDR3 region is CASSLGYVTSGSSETQYF. The DNA for the CDR3 is TGTGCCAGCAGCTTAGGCTATGTTACTAGCGGGAGTTCAGAGACCCAGTACTTC. The full variable domain, in which reference TRBV13 and TRBJ2-5 provide the parts outside the CDR3, is AAGVIQSPRHLIKEKRETATLKCYPIPRHDTVYWYQQGPGQDPQFLISFYEKMQSDKGSIPDRFSAQQFSDYHSELNMSSLELGDSALYFCASSLGYVTSGSSETQYFGPGTRLLVL.

V and J are TRBV28 and TRBJ2-3; 12 bases match TRBD2. There are 15 residues in the CDR3. J gave up 4 bases and V 6 bases, and 5 bases lay outside the gene matches. CDR1 MDHEN and CDR2 SYDVKM come from the germline V gene. The CDR3 bases are TGTGCCAGCAGCTCTGGACTAGCGGGGTCAGATACGCAGTATTTT. As protein: CASSSGLAGSDTQYF. The full variable domain, rest sourced from reference TRBV28 and TRBJ2-3, is DVKVTQSSRYLVKRTGEKVFLECVQDMDHENMFWYRQDPGLGLRLIYFSYDVKMKEKGDIPEGYSVSREKKERFSLILESASTNQTSMYLCASSSGLAGSDTQYFGPGTRLTVL.

The chain combines TRBV27 with TRBJ2-5; weak D call: TRBD2 (5 bases). Germline CDR1 reads MNHEY; CDR2 reads SMNVEV (reference sequence). V was pared by 2 bases and J by 2 bases, with 15 bases between. CDR3 length: 16 amino acids. In DNA form, the CDR3 reads TGTGCCAGCAGTTTAAAACTAGAGAGAGCGCAAGAGACCCAGTACTTC. Amino acid sequence: CASSLKLERAQETQYF.